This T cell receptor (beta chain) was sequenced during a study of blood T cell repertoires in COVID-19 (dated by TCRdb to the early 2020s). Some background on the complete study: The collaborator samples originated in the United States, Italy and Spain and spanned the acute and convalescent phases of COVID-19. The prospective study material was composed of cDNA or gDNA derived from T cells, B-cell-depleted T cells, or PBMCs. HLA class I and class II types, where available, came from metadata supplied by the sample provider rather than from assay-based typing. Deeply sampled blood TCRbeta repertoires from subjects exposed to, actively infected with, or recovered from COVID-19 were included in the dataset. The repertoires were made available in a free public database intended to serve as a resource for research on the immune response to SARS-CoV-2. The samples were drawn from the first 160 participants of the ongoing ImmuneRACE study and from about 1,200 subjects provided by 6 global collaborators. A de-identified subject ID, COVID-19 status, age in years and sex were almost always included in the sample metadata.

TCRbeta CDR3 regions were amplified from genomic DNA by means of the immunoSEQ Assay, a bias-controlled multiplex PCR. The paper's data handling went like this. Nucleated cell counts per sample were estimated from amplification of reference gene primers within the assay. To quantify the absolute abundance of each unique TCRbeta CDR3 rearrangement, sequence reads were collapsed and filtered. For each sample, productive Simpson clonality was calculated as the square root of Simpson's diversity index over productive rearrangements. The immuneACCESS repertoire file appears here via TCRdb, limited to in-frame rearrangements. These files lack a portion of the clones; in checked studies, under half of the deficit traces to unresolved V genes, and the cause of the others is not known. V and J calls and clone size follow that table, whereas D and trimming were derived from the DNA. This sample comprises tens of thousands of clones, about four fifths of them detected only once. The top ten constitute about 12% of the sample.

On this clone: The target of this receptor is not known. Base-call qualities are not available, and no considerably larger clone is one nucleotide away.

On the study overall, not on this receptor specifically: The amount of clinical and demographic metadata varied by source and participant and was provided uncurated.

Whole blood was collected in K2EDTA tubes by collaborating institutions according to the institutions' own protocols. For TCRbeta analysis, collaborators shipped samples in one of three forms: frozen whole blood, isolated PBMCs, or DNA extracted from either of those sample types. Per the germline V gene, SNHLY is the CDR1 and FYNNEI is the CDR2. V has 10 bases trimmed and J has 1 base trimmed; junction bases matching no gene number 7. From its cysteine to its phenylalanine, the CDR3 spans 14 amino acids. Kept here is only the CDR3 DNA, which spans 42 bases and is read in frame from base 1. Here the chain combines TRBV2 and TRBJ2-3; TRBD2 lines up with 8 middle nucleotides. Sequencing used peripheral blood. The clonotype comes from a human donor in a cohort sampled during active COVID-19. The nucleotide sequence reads TGTGCCACGCGGGAGGCCGGGCGCACAGATACGCAGTATTTT. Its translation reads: CATREAGRTDTQYF. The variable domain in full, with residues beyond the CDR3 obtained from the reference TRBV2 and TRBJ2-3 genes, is EPEVTQTPSHQVTQMGQEVILRCVPISNHLYFYWYRQILGQKVEFLVSFYNNEISEKSEIFDDQFSVERPDGSNFTLKIRSTKLEDSAMYFCATREAGRTDTQYFGPGTRLTVL.